These 20 T cell receptor beta chains came from one sample sequenced in a study of T cells in women clearing cervical HPV infection. Sequencing used immunoSEQ multiplex PCR; TCRdb keeps in-frame clones, though not all of them. The sample yields around 30,000 clones, of which the top ten take up 3.1%. Sequenced material: blood buffy coat. Receptors were obtained from a woman between 18 and 69 years old with a cervical HPV16 infection that either progressed to CIN3+ or cleared (not recorded which).

Turning to this clone: The read comes to an end 3 residues before the CDR3 does, leaving the germline J gene to fill in the end. The chain employs TRBV19 and TRBJ2-7, with a possible D match to TRBD1 (5 bases). This CDR3 is 14 amino acids long. The germline V and J ends were trimmed by 8 bases and 2 bases, with 16 bases remaining between them. Germline V CDR1 and CDR2: LNHDA, SQIVND (reference sequence). Incomplete CDR3 DNA: TGTGCCAGTCAGAGACAGCCTGGGACCTACGAG. Its translation: CASQRQPGTYE. In full, the CDR3 is CASQRQPGTYEQYF.

On this clone itself: The read ends 3 residues early relative to the CDR3; the germline J gene fills the gap. The chain combines TRBV7-6 with TRBJ2-7; possible D gene TRBD2, 5 bases. The CDR3 is made up of 14 amino acids. V was shortened by 2 bases and J by 3 bases, with 11 bases between the two germline ends. Germline CDR1 reads SGHVS; CDR2 reads FNYEAQ. CDR3: CASSLLGVGYEQYF. The CDR3 DNA, read in part, is TGTGCCAGCAGCTTACTCGGGGTAGGCTACGAG.

About this clone itself: The read terminates 3 residues ahead of where the CDR3 ends, so the germline J gene completes it. This sequence joins TRBV20-1 and TRBJ2-2; 7 bases fit TRBD1. The CDR3 sequence is 15 residues long. Germline V gene lookup returns CDR1 DFQATT and CDR2 SNEGSKA (reference sequence). CDR3 DNA, as far as it was read: TGCAGTGCTAGAGTAAAGGGGGCCGGGGCCAACGTG. The encoded protein is CSARVKGAGANV. The whole CDR3 sequence reads CSARVKGAGANVLFF.

About this clone itself: The read falls 3 residues short of the CDR3 end, and the missing part is taken from the germline J gene. The chain recombines TRBV18 with TRBJ2-4, with TRBD1 matching 7 bases. Germline lookup yields CDR1 KGHSH and CDR2 LQKENI. The CDR3 is made up of 15 amino acids. CDR3 sequence: CASSPERNRGDGQYF. CDR3 DNA (partial): TGTGCCAGCTCACCCGAGAGGAACAGGGGAGATGGT. Together with reference TRBV18 and TRBJ2-4, the CDR3 gives the full variable domain: NAGVMQNPRHLVRRRGQEARLRCSPMKGHSHVYWYRQLPEEGLKFMVYLQKENIIDESGMPKERFSAEFPKEGPSILRIQQVVRGDSAAYFCASSPERNRGDGQYFGAGTRLSVL.

In regard to this clone: The read is 3 residues too short to cover the CDR3 end, so that end is filled in from the germline J gene. The rearrangement links TRBV12-5 to TRBJ2-7; D gene uncertain. Germline V gives CDR1 LGHNT, CDR2 FRNRAP. The CDR3 is made up of 14 amino acids. V was clipped by 1 base and J by 6 bases, with 13 bases between them. The CDR3 region is CASGLASKGSEQYF. The CDR3 DNA, read in part, is TGTGCTAGTGGTTTGGCCTCTAAGGGTAGCGAG.

In the case of this clone: The observed sequence ends 3 residues before the CDR3 terminus, with the missing tail filled in from the germline J gene. V is TRBV6-2 or TRBV6-3 and J is TRBJ2-1; 8 bases are shared with TRBD2. CDR1 and CDR2 from the germline V gene are MNHEY and SVGEGT. This CDR3 has 15 amino acids. Trimming at V came to 4 bases and at J to 7 bases, leaving 9 bases not matched to a gene. The CDR3 DNA, read in part, is TGTGCCAGCAGTTGGGCTAGCGGGTCTAGGAATGAG. Translated: CASSWASGSRNE. The whole CDR3 region reads CASSWASGSRNEQFF.

On this clone itself: The CDR3 end falls 3 residues outside the read, so it is completed with the germline J gene. The chain couples TRBV6-4 to TRBJ2-3; D is unresolved. Trimming took off 5 bases at V and 2 bases at J, with 11 bases between the two ends. The CDR3 runs 14 residues. Germline CDR1 MRHNA, CDR2 SNTAGT. The sequenced part of the CDR3 DNA is TGTGCCAGCAGTCCGCGGATGGACACAGATACG. Translating gives CASSPRMDTDT. In full, the CDR3 is CASSPRMDTDTQYF.

The CDR3 is CASSLGSGFDDYTF. CDR3 DNA (partial): TGTGCCAGCAGCTTAGGTTCCGGGTTCGACGAC. The gene calls are TRBV7-9 and TRBJ1-2; D ambiguous. The sequenced fragment ends 3 residues before the CDR3 boundary, so the rest is inferred from the germline J gene. CDR3 length equals 14 residues. Looked up from germline, CDR1 is SEHNR and CDR2 is FQNEAQ (reference sequence).

A note on this clone: From the germline J gene comes the end of the CDR3, since the read stops 3 residues before it. The chain recombines TRBV30 with TRBJ2-4; 7 positions match TRBD1. The CDR3 runs 12 residues. Germline V CDR1 and CDR2: GTSNPN, SVGIG (reference sequence). The sequenced CDR3 bases are TGTGCCTGGAGCCGGGACAGCTATGGT. Translated, it gives CAWSRDSYG. The complete CDR3 protein is CAWSRDSYGQYF. The entire variable domain, with the rest obtained from reference TRBV30 and TRBJ2-4, is as follows: SQTIHQWPATLVQPVGSPLSLECTVEGTSNPNLYWYRQAAGRGLQLLFYSVGIGQISSEVPQNLSASRPQDRQFILSSKKLLLSDSGFYLCAWSRDSYGQYFGAGTRLSVL.

Remarks on this clone: Read data end 3 residues before the CDR3 end; the end is taken from the germline J gene. The gene calls are TRBV20-1 and TRBJ1-1; 7 nucleotides agree with TRBD1. Trimming cost V 3 bases and J 1 base; bases outside gene matches: 5. The germline gives CDR1 DFQATT, CDR2 SNEGSKA (reference sequence). The length of the CDR3 is 14 residues. The CDR3 here is CSARGTARNTEAFF. The covered CDR3 bases are TGCAGTGCTAGGGGGACAGCAAGGAACACTGAA.

Worth noting for this clone: The DNA ends 3 residues before the CDR3 does, and the rest of the CDR3 is filled in from the germline J gene. V and J are TRBV29-1 and TRBJ2-3; possible D gene TRBD1, 6 bases. This CDR3 is 13 amino acids long. The germline V gene encodes CDR1 SQVTM and CDR2 ANQGSEA. The CDR3 protein is CSVVEQGNQPQYF. The covered CDR3 bases are TGCAGCGTCGTGGAACAGGGAAATCAGCCG.

About this clone: Sequencing ends 3 residues short of the CDR3 end; the germline J gene provides the rest. The V gene is TRBV6-1, the J gene TRBJ2-3, with D hard to call. The CDR3 is 13 amino acids. V shed 3 bases and J shed 0 bases, with 4 bases lying between them. Per the germline V gene, CDR1 is MNHNS and CDR2 is SASEGT. The sequenced CDR3 bases are TGTGCCAGCAGTGATCTTAGCACAGATACG. Translated: CASSDLSTDT. The full CDR3 protein reads CASSDLSTDTQYF.

Note on this clone: The CDR3 extends 3 residues past the end of the read, so its final part is completed from the germline J gene. The V call is TRBV20-1, the J call TRBJ1-6, with no clear D. The CDR3 has 15 residues. The V gene's germline CDR1 is DFQATT and CDR2 SNEGSKA (reference sequence). V was cut by 3 bases and J by 6 bases, with 15 bases left in between. This chain's CDR3 is CSARSLVPGNSPLHF. The CDR3 DNA, read in part, is TGCAGTGCTAGGTCTTTAGTTCCCGGTAATTCACCC.

Points on this clone: The read terminates 3 residues before the CDR3 end, so the remaining end is supplied by the germline J gene. This chain links TRBV30 with TRBJ1-5, with D possibly being TRBD1 (5 bases). The V end was cut by 0 bases, the J end by 0 bases, with 15 bases between. CDR3 length equals 17 residues. Germline assignment: CDR1 GTSNPN and CDR2 SVGIG (reference sequence). The CDR3 loop reads CAWSVHEGDYSNQPQHF. The CDR3 bases that were read are TGTGCCTGGAGTGTCCACGAAGGGGATTATAGCAATCAGCCC. Using reference TRBV30 and TRBJ1-5 for the parts outside the CDR3, the full variable domain is SQTIHQWPATLVQPVGSPLSLECTVEGTSNPNLYWYRQAAGRGLQLLFYSVGIGQISSEVPQNLSASRPQDRQFILSSKKLLLSDSGFYLCAWSVHEGDYSNQPQHFGDGTRLSIL.

The sequenced CDR3 bases are TGTGCCAGCAGCTTAGGCCCCCCACAGGCCGGTTCCTACGAG. Its protein is CASSLGPPQAGSYE. The full CDR3 reads CASSLGPPQAGSYEQYF. The chain couples TRBV13 to TRBJ2-7; weak D call: TRBD1 (5 bases). The read terminates 3 residues before the CDR3 end, so the remaining end is supplied by the germline J gene. The CDR3 length is 17 residues. Trimming took 0 bases from V and 1 from J, leaving 16 bases between them. From germline, CDR1 is PRHDT and CDR2 FYEKMQ (reference sequence). Full variable domain (remainder filled in from reference TRBV13 and TRBJ2-7): AAGVIQSPRHLIKEKRETATLKCYPIPRHDTVYWYQQGPGQDPQFLISFYEKMQSDKGSIPDRFSAQQFSDYHSELNMSSLELGDSALYFCASSLGPPQAGSYEQYFGPGTRLTVT.

For this clone: The read finishes 3 residues shy of the CDR3 end, and the germline J gene is used to complete it. The chain combines TRBV20-1 with TRBJ2-7; 7 positions match TRBD1. Germline CDR1 DFQATT, CDR2 SNEGSKA (reference sequence). V lost 6 bases, J lost 1 base, and 6 bases stayed unmatched. CDR3 length: 13 residues. The CDR3 region is CSAPRDSSYEQYF. CDR3 bases read: TGCAGTGCGCCCCGGGACAGTTCCTACGAG.

The covered CDR3 bases are TGTGCCAGCAGTGAATGGACTAGCGGGGTTCAAGAGACG. This gives the protein CASSEWTSGVQET. The whole CDR3 reads CASSEWTSGVQETQYF. J is TRBJ2-3 and V is TRBV6-1, with TRBD2 identical over 12 bases. The sequenced fragment ends 3 residues before the CDR3 boundary, so the rest is inferred from the germline J gene. This CDR3 is built from 16 residues. CDR1 is MNHNS, CDR2 SASEGT, per germline.

As regards this clone: The DNA ends 3 residues before the CDR3 does, and the rest of the CDR3 is filled in from the germline J gene. The gene calls are TRBV5-1 and TRBJ2-7, with TRBD1 identical over 8 bases. The junction had 9 bases not matched to a gene; V was cut back by 1 base and J by 3 bases. CDR3 length equals 16 residues. Germline values: CDR1 SGHRS, CDR2 YFSETQ. The covered CDR3 bases are TGCGCCAGCAGCTTGACCGGGACAGGCGACTTCTACGAG. Translation gives CASSLTGTGDFYE. The whole CDR3 sequence reads CASSLTGTGDFYEQYF.

About this clone itself: The read comes to an end 3 residues before the CDR3 does, leaving the germline J gene to fill in the end. This chain connects TRBV12-3 or TRBV12-4 to TRBJ2-7, with D perhaps matching TRBD1 or TRBD2 (5 bases each). The CDR3 is 14 residues long. V was pared by 5 bases and J by 4 bases, with 15 bases between. Partial CDR3 DNA: TGTGCCAGCAGTCGGGATTCGAACAGGTACGAG. Its protein is CASSRDSNRYE. The CDR3 reads in full as CASSRDSNRYEQYF.

Points on this clone: The sequence runs out 3 residues before the end of the CDR3; the remainder is reconstructed from the germline J gene. V usage is TRBV6-9 and J usage is TRBJ2-3, with D perhaps assigned TRBD1 or TRBD2 (5 bases each). Germline V gene data show CDR1 as MNHGY and CDR2 as SVAAGI. CDR3 length: 15 residues. The CDR3 region is CASSYLSRVGETQYF. Partial CDR3 DNA: TGTGCCAGCAGTTATTTGTCCAGGGTGGGAGAGACG.